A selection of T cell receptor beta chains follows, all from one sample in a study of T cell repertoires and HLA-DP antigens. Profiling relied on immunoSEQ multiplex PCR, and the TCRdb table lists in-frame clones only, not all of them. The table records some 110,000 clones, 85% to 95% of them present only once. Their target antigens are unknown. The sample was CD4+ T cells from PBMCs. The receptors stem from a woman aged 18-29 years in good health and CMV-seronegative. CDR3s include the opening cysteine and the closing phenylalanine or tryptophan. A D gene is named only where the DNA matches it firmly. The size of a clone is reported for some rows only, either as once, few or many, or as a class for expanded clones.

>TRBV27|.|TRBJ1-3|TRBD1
CASRDRLGGNTIYF
TGTGCCAGCAGGGACAGGTTGGGGGGAAACACCATATATTTT
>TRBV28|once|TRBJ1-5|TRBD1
CASRVRTGGVHQPQHF
TGTGCCAGCAGGGTCCGGACAGGGGGGGTCCATCAGCCCCAGCATTTT
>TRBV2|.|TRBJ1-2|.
CASSRTDYGYTF
TGTGCCAGCAGTAGGACAGATTATGGCTACACCTTC
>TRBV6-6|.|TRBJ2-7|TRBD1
CASSNPGTVSSYEQYF
TGTGCCAGCAGCAATCCCGGGACAGTGAGCTCCTACGAGCAGTACTTC
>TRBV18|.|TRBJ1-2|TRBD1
CASSKGTGGYTF
TGTGCCAGCTCTAAAGGGACAGGCGGCTACACCTTC
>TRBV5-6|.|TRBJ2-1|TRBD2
CASSKIAGEQFF
TGTGCCAGCAGCAAGATAGCGGGGGAGCAGTTCTTC
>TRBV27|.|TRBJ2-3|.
CASSPRQRGGGHTQYF
TGTGCCAGCAGTCCGAGACAAAGGGGAGGGGGTCATACGCAGTATTTT
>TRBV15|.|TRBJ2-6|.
CATSSNQRGQSRANVLTF
TGTGCCACCAGCTCAAACCAAAGGGGACAAAGTCGGGCCAACGTCCTGACTTTC
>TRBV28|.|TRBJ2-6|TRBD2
CASSAYLGGSGSGGANVLTF
TGTGCCAGCAGTGCCTACTTGGGTGGTAGCGGGAGTGGTGGGGCCAACGTCCTGACTTTC
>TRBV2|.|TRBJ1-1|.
CASTEFMNTEAFF
TGTGCCAGCACGGAGTTCATGAACACTGAAGCTTTCTTT
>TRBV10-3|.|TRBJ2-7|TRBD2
CAISESLGGRTYEQYF
TGTGCCATCAGTGAGTCTTTAGGCGGGAGGACATACGAGCAGTACTTC
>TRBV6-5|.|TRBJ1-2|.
CASSYSTIYGYTF
TGTGCCAGCAGTTACTCGACTATCTATGGCTACACCTTC
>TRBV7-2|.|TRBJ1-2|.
CASSQIGYGYTF
TGTGCCAGCAGCCAAATAGGCTATGGCTACACCTTC
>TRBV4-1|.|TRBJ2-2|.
CASSRAAGELFF
TGCGCCAGCAGCCGAGCCGCCGGGGAGCTGTTTTTT
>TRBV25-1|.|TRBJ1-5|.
CASSSNRDDQPQHF
TGTGCCAGCAGCTCGAACAGGGACGATCAGCCCCAGCATTTT
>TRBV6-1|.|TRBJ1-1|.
CASSEWRWTPTEAFF
TGTGCCAGCAGTGAATGGCGCTGGACACCCACTGAAGCTTTCTTT
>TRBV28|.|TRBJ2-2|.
CASSKYGGELFF
TGTGCCAGCAGCAAATATGGCGGGGAGCTGTTTTTT
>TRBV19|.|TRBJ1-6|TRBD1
CASSNRQGARGSPLHF
TGTGCCAGTAGTAACCGACAGGGGGCGCGGGGTTCACCCCTCCACTTT
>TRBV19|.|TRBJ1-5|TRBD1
CASSIDRTGGLPQHF
TGTGCCAGTAGTATAGATCGGACAGGGGGGCTGCCCCAGCATTTT
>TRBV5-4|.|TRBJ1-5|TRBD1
CASRRGTGPQPQHF
TGTGCCAGCAGAAGAGGGACAGGGCCTCAGCCCCAGCATTTT
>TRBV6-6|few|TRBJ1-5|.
CASSPGIQPQHF
TGTGCCAGCAGCCCAGGGATTCAGCCCCAGCATTTT
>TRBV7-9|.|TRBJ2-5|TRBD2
CASSFELAGGETQYF
TGTGCCAGCAGCTTCGAACTAGCGGGGGGGGAGACCCAGTACTTC
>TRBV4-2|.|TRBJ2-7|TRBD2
CASSQDGLAVLAEQYF
TGTGCCAGCAGCCAAGATGGGCTAGCGGTTCTGGCCGAGCAGTACTTC
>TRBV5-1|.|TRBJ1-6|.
CASSRSQNREGPGLTLHF
TGCGCCAGCAGCCGATCCCAGAATCGGGAGGGCCCGGGATTGACCCTCCACTTT
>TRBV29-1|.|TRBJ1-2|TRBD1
CSVTDRSNYGYTF
TGCAGCGTTACGGACAGGTCTAACTATGGCTACACCTTC
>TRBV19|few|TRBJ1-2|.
CASSITGLYGYTF
TGTGCCAGTAGTATAACAGGGCTCTATGGCTACACCTTC
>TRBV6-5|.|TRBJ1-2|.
CASSLQGYYGYTF
TGTGCCAGCAGTTTACAGGGTTATTATGGCTACACCTTC
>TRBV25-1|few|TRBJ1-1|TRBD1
CASGTEDTEAFF
TGTGCCAGCGGGACAGAGGACACTGAAGCTTTCTTT
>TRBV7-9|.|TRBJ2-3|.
CASSPTGTDTQYF
TGTGCCAGCAGCCCTACGGGCACAGATACGCAGTATTTT
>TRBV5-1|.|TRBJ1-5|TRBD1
CASSVGTENQPQHF
TGCGCCAGCAGCGTAGGGACAGAGAATCAGCCCCAGCATTTT
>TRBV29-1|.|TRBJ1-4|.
CSVEDRREKLFF
TGCAGCGTTGAAGATCGGCGGGAAAAACTGTTTTTT
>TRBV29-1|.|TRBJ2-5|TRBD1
CSVPKRGHFQETQYF
TGCAGCGTTCCAAAAAGGGGGCACTTTCAAGAGACCCAGTACTTC
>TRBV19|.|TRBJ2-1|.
CASSIASGSPYNEQFF
TGTGCCAGTAGTATAGCCTCCGGATCCCCCTACAATGAGCAGTTCTTC
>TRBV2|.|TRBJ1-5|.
CASRKESLAQHF
TGTGCCAGCAGAAAAGAGTCCCTGGCCCAGCATTTT
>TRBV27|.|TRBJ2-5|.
CASSEFKRGARETQYF
TGTGCCAGCAGCGAGTTTAAGAGGGGGGCCAGAGAGACCCAGTACTTC
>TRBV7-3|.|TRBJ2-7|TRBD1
CASAVGQGNEQYF
TGTGCCAGCGCCGTCGGACAGGGAAACGAGCAGTACTTC
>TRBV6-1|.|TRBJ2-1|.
CASSLRGESYNEQFF
TGTGCCAGCAGCTTGAGGGGGGAGTCCTACAATGAGCAGTTCTTC
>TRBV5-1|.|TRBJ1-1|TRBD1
CASSSWGTGGTTTEAFF
TGCGCCAGCAGCTCGTGGGGGACAGGGGGCACCACAACTGAAGCTTTCTTT
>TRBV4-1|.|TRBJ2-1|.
CASSHRDWRVGRNEQFF
TGCGCCAGCAGCCACCGGGACTGGCGAGTTGGAAGGAATGAGCAGTTCTTC
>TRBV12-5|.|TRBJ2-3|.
CASGLGGTGTDTQYF
TGTGCTAGTGGTTTGGGGGGGACCGGCACAGATACGCAGTATTTT
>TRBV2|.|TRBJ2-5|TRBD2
CASRRTSGSRETQYF
TGTGCCAGCCGGAGGACTAGCGGGAGTCGAGAGACCCAGTACTTC
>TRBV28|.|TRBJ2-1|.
CASSFGGSSYNEQFF
TGTGCCAGCAGTTTCGGGGGTAGCTCCTACAATGAGCAGTTCTTC
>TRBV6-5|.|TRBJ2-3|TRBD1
CATGTGFTDTQYF
TGTGCCACCGGGACAGGGTTCACAGATACGCAGTATTTT
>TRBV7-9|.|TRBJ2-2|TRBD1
CASSSQGALDTGELFF
TGTGCCAGCAGCTCACAGGGGGCCCTCGACACCGGGGAGCTGTTTTTT
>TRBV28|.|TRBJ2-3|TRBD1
CASSGGQSRTDTQYF
TGTGCCAGCAGTGGGGGACAGTCGAGGACAGATACGCAGTATTTT
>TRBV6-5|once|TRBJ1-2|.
CASSYSGRVTGYTF
TGTGCCAGCAGTTACTCGGGCAGGGTTACTGGCTACACCTTC
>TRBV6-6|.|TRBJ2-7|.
CASSSQGPYEQYF
TGTGCCAGCAGTAGCCAGGGCCCCTACGAGCAGTACTTC
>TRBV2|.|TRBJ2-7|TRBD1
CATQGQGRIYEQYF
TGTGCCACCCAGGGACAGGGCCGAATTTACGAGCAGTACTTC
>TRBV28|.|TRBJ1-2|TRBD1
CASSYPRAGQDLGGYTF
TGTGCCAGCAGTTATCCCAGGGCTGGACAGGACCTCGGTGGCTACACCTTC
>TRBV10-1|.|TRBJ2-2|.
CASSEFHDGELFF
TGCGCCAGCAGTGAGTTTCACGACGGGGAGCTGTTTTTT
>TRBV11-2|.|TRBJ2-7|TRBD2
CASSFPAPGLGSYEQYF
TGTGCCAGCAGCTTTCCCGCACCGGGACTAGGATCCTACGAGCAGTACTTC
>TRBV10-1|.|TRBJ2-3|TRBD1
CASSEADRDLLTSSTDTQYF
TGCGCCAGCAGTGAAGCGGACAGGGACCTCCTAACTTCTAGCACAGATACGCAGTATTTT
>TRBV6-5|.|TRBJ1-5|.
CASSYDSNQPQHF
TGTGCCAGCAGTTACGATAGCAATCAGCCCCAGCATTTT
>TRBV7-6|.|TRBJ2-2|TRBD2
CASSRGEGSNTGELFF
TGTGCCAGCAGCCGGGGGGAGGGGTCCAACACCGGGGAGCTGTTTTTT
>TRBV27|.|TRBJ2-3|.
CASRTLTTDTQYF
TGTGCCAGCAGAACACTGACCACAGATACGCAGTATTTT